This TCR beta chain was documented in a study of blood T cell repertoires in COVID-19. Assay used: immunoSEQ multiplex PCR; TCRdb lists only in-frame clones, some missing. The table includes approximately 180,000 clones, 75% to 90% detected once. Germline lookup yields CDR1 LGHDT and CDR2 YNNKEL (reference sequence). V shed 0 bases and J shed 0 bases, with 14 bases lying between them. The CDR3 totals 17 residues. The sequenced sample was peripheral blood. The chain joins TRBV3-1 (or the pseudogene TRBV3-2) to TRBJ1-1; D perhaps matches TRBD1 (6 bases). This sequence was found in a woman in her forties with COVID-19, enrolled during active disease. CDR3 loop: CASSQDWSGGMNTEAFF. The CDR3, as DNA: TGTGCCAGCAGCCAAGACTGGTCGGGGGGCATGAACACTGAAGCTTTCTTT.